This T cell receptor beta chain stems from a study of neurological immune-mediated disorders. This clonotype was seen many times. CDR1 is SGHTA, CDR2 FQGNSA, per germline. J was trimmed by 2 bases and V by 5 bases; bases with no gene match: 3. The CDR3 extends over 13 amino acids. Using its own MiXCR run on the 5' RACE reads, TCRdb lists one record per CDR3 protein. The repertoire consists of tens of thousands of distinct CDR3 sequences, with 11% occurring once and the leading ten covering around 4%. This sequence joins TRBV7-2 and TRBJ2-7; 7 positions match TRBD1. This clonotype was obtained from a woman aged 25 to 39 with HTLV-1-associated myelopathy (HAM/TSP). The sequencing sample was made of CD4+ T cells from blood. The CDR3, as DNA: TGTGCCAGCAGCCACGGACAGGCCTACGAGCAGTACTTC. Translation: CASSHGQAYEQYF.